These T cell receptor beta chains were read from a single sample in a study of cytomegalovirus exposure and HLA in healthy donors. This table comes from immunoSEQ multiplex PCR, and its TCRdb copy is limited to in-frame clones, with some not included. The table has fewer than 75,000 clones, roughly 80% seen once; the top ten hold 4.3%. The specimen was PBMCs. The receptors here all came from a man aged 25 to 40 in good health and CMV-seronegative. The conserved cysteine and the conserved F or W are not part of the CDR3 here.

>TRBJ2-1|12|TRBV7-6
ASSLLAGGDEQF
>TRBJ2-2|16|TRBV7-9
SSSFPSGAGPNTGELF
>TRBJ2-7|12|TRBV7-2
ASSPTSGPGEQY
>TRBJ2-2|9|TRBV11-3
ASSLTGELF
>TRBJ2-1|15|TRBV9
ASSVARGGGRRNEQF
>TRBJ1-2|14|TRBV5-4
ASSAGTGEGNYGYT
>TRBJ1-5|12|TRBV2
ASKGGTGGQPQH
>TRBJ2-1|14|TRBV14
ASSQMGLAGYNEQF
>TRBJ1-1|10|TRBV19
ASRTANTEAF
>TRBJ2-1|14|TRBV9
ASSSTGGLTDNEQF
>TRBJ1-2|13|TRBV2
ASTLYRDSYYGYT
>TRBJ2-7|12|TRBV12-5
ASGLTGTSDEQY
>TRBJ1-4|12|TRBV4-1
ASSQGSPNEKLF
>TRBJ2-7|12|TRBV11-2
ASSFDYGLYEQY
>TRBJ2-1|12|TRBV27
ASSLKGQHNEQF
>TRBJ2-1|12|TRBV14
ASRVSGGNNEQF
>TRBJ1-3|12|TRBV5-6
ASSLPGSGNTIY
>TRBJ2-1|14|TRBV19
ASSIGEGREAVEQF
>TRBJ2-3|12|TRBV2
ASNAWTGTDTQY
>TRBJ2-1|13|TRBV4-2
ASSQAGQGADEQF
>TRBJ2-1|13|TRBV5-1
ASSLGTGAYNEQF
>TRBJ1-2|14|TRBV28
ASERPTGNGVQGYT
>TRBJ2-3|10|TRBV9
ASSPYTDTQY
>TRBJ2-3|19|TRBV12-2
ASRPSPGLAGGGLSTDTQY
>TRBJ2-7|12|TRBV4-3
ASSPGTPPYEQY
>TRBJ2-1|14|TRBV5-6
ASSLYSGGPHNEQF
>TRBJ1-1|8|TRBV29-1
SVAEGEAF
>TRBJ2-7|12|TRBV6-5
ASSPPGSGARQY
>TRBJ2-3|12|TRBV6-1
ASSEEQHTDTQY
>TRBJ1-2|11|TRBV19
ASSIGEGYGYT
>TRBJ1-6|12|TRBV9
ASSGGRENSPLH
>TRBJ2-7|12|TRBV6-6
ASRPGTAVYEQY
>TRBJ2-3|10|TRBV9
ASSARDDTQY
>TRBJ2-7|13|TRBV7-2
ASNLLGGTGYEQY
>TRBJ2-1|10|TRBV7-2
ASSLRGNEQF
>TRBJ2-7|10|TRBV18
ASSPEPYEQY
>TRBJ2-7|12|TRBV9
ASSVSRVPYEQY